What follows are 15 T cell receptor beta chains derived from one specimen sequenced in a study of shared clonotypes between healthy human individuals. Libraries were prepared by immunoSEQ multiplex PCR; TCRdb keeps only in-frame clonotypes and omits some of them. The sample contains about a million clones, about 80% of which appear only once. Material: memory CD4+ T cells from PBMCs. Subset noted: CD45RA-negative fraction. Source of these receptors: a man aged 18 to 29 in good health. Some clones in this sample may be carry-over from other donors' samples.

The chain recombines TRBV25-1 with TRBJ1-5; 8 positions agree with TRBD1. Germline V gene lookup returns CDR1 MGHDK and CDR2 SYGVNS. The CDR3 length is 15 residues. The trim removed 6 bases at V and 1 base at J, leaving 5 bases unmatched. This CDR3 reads CASSTGGASNQPQHF. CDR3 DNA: TGTGCCAGCAGCACAGGGGGGGCAAGCAATCAGCCCCAGCATTTT.

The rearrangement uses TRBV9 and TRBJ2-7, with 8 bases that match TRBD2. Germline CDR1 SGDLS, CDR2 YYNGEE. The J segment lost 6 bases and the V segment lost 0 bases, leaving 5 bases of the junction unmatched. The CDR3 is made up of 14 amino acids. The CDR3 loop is CASSVAGLGREQYF. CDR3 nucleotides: TGTGCCAGCAGCGTAGCGGGACTAGGTCGCGAGCAGTACTTC.

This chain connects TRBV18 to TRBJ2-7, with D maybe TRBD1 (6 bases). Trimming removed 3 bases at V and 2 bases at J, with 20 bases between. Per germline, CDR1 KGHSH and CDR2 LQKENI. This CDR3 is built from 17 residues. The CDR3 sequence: CASSPEGKDRNTYEQYF. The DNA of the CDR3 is TGTGCCAGCTCACCTGAGGGCAAGGACAGAAATACCTACGAGCAGTACTTC.

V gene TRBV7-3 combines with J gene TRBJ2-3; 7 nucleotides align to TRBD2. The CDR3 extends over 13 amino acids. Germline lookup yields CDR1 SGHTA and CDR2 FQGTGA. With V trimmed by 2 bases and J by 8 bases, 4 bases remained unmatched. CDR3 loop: CASSLGEGGTQYF. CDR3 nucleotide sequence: TGTGCCAGCAGCTTAGGGGAGGGTGGTACGCAGTATTTT.

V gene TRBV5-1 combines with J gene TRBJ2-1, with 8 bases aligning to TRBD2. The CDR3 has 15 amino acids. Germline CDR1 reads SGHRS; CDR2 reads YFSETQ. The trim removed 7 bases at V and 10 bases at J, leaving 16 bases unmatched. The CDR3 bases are TGCGCCAGCGCTGAGGGAGCGGGAGTCGGGATGGAGCAGTTCTTC. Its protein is CASAEGAGVGMEQFF.

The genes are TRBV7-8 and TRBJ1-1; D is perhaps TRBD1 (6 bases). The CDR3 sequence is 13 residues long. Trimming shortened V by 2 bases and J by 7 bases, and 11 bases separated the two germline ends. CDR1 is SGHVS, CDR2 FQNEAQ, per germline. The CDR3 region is CASSLNRENEAFF. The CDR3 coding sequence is TGTGCCAGCAGCTTAAACAGGGAGAATGAAGCTTTCTTT.

The CDR3 protein is CASSSGGLFTGELFF. The CDR3 DNA follows: TGTGCCAGTAGCAGCGGGGGTCTATTCACCGGGGAGCTGTTTTTT. The V call is TRBV19, the J call TRBJ2-2; 8 nucleotides line up with TRBD2. The trim removed 6 bases at V and 4 bases at J, leaving 7 bases unmatched. The CDR3 contains 15 residues. Germline loops: CDR1 LNHDA, CDR2 SQIVND (reference sequence). Based on the CDR3 plus reference TRBV19 and TRBJ2-2, the full variable domain is DGGITQSPKYLFRKEGQNVTLSCEQNLNHDAMYWYRQDPGQGLRLIYYSQIVNDFQKGDIAEGYSVSREKKESFPLTVTSAQKNPTAFYLCASSSGGLFTGELFFGEGSRLTVL.

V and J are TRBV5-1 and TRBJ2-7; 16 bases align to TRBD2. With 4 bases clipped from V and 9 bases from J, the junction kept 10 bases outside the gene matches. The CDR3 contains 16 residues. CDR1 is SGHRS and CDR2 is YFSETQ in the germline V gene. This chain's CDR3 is CASSLGLAGGPQRQYF. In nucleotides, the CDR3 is TGCGCCAGCAGCCTGGGACTAGCGGGAGGGCCCCAGCGGCAGTACTTC.

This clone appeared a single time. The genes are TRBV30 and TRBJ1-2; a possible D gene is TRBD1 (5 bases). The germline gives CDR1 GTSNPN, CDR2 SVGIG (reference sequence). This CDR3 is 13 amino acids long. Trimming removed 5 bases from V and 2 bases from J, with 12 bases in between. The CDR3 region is CAWEPRANYGYTF. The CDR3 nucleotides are TGTGCCTGGGAACCCAGGGCGAACTATGGCTACACCTTC.

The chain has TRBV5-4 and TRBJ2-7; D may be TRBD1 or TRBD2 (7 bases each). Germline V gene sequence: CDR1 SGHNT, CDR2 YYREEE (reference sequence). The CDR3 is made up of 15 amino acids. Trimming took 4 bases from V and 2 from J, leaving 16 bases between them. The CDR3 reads CASSGGAGTAYEQYF. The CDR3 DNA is TGTGCCAGCAGCGGGGGGGCCGGGACAGCCTACGAGCAGTACTTC.

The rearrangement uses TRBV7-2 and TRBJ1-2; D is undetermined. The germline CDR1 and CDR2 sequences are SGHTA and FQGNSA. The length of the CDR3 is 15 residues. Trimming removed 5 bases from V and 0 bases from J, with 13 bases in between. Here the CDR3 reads CASSPEGSANYGYTF. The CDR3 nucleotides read TGTGCCAGCAGCCCAGAAGGATCCGCTAACTATGGCTACACCTTC.

CDR3 sequence reads: CATSGEAYEQYF. The DNA for the CDR3 is TGTGCCACCTCGGGGGAGGCCTACGAGCAGTACTTC. The chain uses TRBV19 and TRBJ2-7, with D maybe TRBD2 (6 bases). Trimming cost V 10 bases and J 2 bases, with 12 bases left between them. The CDR3 length is 12 residues. Germline CDR1 is LNHDA and CDR2 is SQIVND (reference sequence).

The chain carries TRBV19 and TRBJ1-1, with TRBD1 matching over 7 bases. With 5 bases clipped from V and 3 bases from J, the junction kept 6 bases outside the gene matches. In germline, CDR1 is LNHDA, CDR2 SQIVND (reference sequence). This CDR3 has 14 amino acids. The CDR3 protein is CASSQGGGYTEAFF. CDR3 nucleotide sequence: TGTGCCAGTAGTCAAGGGGGCGGATACACTGAAGCTTTCTTT.

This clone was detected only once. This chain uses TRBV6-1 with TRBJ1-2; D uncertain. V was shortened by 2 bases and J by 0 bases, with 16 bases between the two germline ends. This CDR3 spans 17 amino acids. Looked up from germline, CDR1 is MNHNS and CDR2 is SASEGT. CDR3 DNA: TGTGCCAGCAGTGAAAGAAGCTGGGGTCGGACTAACTATGGCTACACCTTC. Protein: CASSERSWGRTNYGYTF.

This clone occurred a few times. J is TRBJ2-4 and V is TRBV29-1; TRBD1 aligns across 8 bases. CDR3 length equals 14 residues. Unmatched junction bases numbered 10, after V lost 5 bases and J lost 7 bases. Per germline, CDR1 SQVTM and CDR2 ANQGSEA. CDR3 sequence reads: CSVTQGAGANIQYF. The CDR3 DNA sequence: TGCAGCGTTACTCAGGGGGCAGGGGCCAACATTCAGTACTTC.